This entry lists 27 T cell receptor beta chains sequenced from one sample in a study of human T cells and chemical hapten exposure (TCRdb year 2021). The time point tag for this specimen amounts to: pre-sensitization, week 0. This sample's treatment or condition label indicates: therapeutic diphenylcyclopropenone sensitization with weekly scalp DPC. Library creation used RACE. Sequencing instrument: NextSeq 500. TCRdb took the public reads, trimmed them with fastp at Q25, ran MiXCR for clone calling and kept in-frame beta chains. Each record represents a unique CDR3 protein, reported with the most common genes and DNA among its rows. The sample profile shows more than 250,000 distinct CDR3 sequences; 7.7% of them were found once. The top ten clonotypes cover 1.2% of the sample. Sequencing was performed on whole blood, taken in connection with sensitization to the hapten diphenylcyclopropenone (DPC). The origin of the receptors is a man between 18 and 35 years old with alopecia areata. Some clones in this sample may be carry-over from other donors' samples.

This clonotype has a handful of counts. V usage is TRBV20-1 and J usage is TRBJ1-5; perhaps TRBD1 as D (6 bases). This CDR3 region has 16 residues. V dropped 0 bases and J dropped 1 base, with 13 bases sitting between them. Germline CDR1 DFQATT, CDR2 SNEGSKA (reference sequence). CDR3 sequence (DNA): TGCAGTGCTAGAGAACAGGCCAGGGGAAGCAATCAGCCCCAGCATTTT. Translating it yields CSAREQARGSNQPQHF.

This clonotype was seen a few times. The gene calls are TRBV27 and TRBJ1-3, with D perhaps matching TRBD1 (5 bases). V shed 7 bases and J shed 3 bases, with 7 bases lying between them. The length of the CDR3 is 12 residues. The V gene's germline CDR1 is MNHEY and CDR2 SMNVEV (reference sequence). The CDR3, as DNA: TGTGCCAGCATAGGGGATGGAAACACCATATATTTT. This encodes CASIGDGNTIYF.

The rearrangement links TRBV4-3 to TRBJ1-1; the D gene is possibly TRBD1 (6 bases). The CDR3 is made up of 17 amino acids. Trimming removed 0 bases at V and 1 base at J, with 15 bases between. Germline-derived CDR1 and CDR2 are LGHNA and YSLEER. The CDR3 nucleotides are TGCGCCAGCAGCCAAGATCCCCCGACAGGAAGGAACACTGAAGCTTTCTTT. This codes for CASSQDPPTGRNTEAFF.

This clonotype was seen many times. This rearrangement joins TRBV6-2 or TRBV6-3 to TRBJ1-1; D is ambiguous. This CDR3 spans 13 amino acids. CDR1 is MNHEY, CDR2 SVGEGT, per germline. The V and J ends lost 6 bases and 4 bases respectively, with 12 bases between them. The CDR3, as DNA: TGTGCCAGCAGGGGAGCAGGCCGCACTGAAGCTTTCTTT. Translating gives CASRGAGRTEAFF.

The chain carries TRBV28 and TRBJ1-5, with 7 bases identical to TRBD1. V shed 1 base, J shed 5 bases, and the junction held 8 bases outside the gene matches. CDR1 and CDR2 from the germline V gene are MDHEN and SYDVKM. This CDR3 has 16 residues. DNA for the CDR3: TGTGCCAGCAGTTTATCTCAGACAGGGCCTTATCAGCCCCAGCATTTT. Amino acid sequence: CASSLSQTGPYQPQHF.

V usage is TRBV29-1 and J usage is TRBJ2-5; 8 nucleotides align to TRBD1. V dropped 4 bases and J dropped 7; count of bases not matched to a gene: 5. Germline V gene lookup returns CDR1 SQVTM and CDR2 ANQGSEA. This CDR3 is built from 12 residues. As DNA, the CDR3 is TGCAGCGTTGCCAGGGGGCCCGGGACCCAGTACTTC. The encoded protein is CSVARGPGTQYF. The entire variable domain, with the rest obtained from reference TRBV29-1 and TRBJ2-5, is as follows: SAVISQKPSRDICQRGTSLTIQCQVDSQVTMMFWYRQQPGQSLTLIATANQGSEATYESGFVIDKFPISRPNLTFSTLTVSNMSPEDSSIYLCSVARGPGTQYFGPGTRLLVL.

This chain links TRBV6-6 with TRBJ2-7; D gene uncertain. The V end was cut by 8 bases, the J end by 6 bases, with 11 bases between. Per germline, CDR1 MNHNY and CDR2 SVGAGI (reference sequence). The CDR3 runs to 11 residues. The DNA of the CDR3 is TGTGCCAGCTCTCCGGGCTTCGAGCAGTACTTC. Its protein is CASSPGFEQYF.

This chain links TRBV5-1 with TRBJ1-1; TRBD1 matches 7 bases. In germline, CDR1 is SGHRS, CDR2 YFSETQ. CDR3 length equals 12 residues. Germline trimming cut 4 bases from V and 6 bases from J; bases unmatched to any gene: 3. This chain's CDR3 is CASSLTGAEAFF. The CDR3 DNA reads TGCGCCAGCAGCCTTACAGGGGCTGAAGCTTTCTTT.

This chain uses TRBV6-5 with TRBJ2-7, with 8 bases fitting TRBD2. This CDR3 has 16 amino acids. Germline V gives CDR1 MNHEY, CDR2 SVGAGI. After removal of 5 bases from V and 4 bases from J, the junction contained 13 bases not matched to a gene. The CDR3 sequence: CASSPRLAGGRYEQYF. The CDR3 bases are TGTGCCAGCAGTCCCCGTCTGGCGGGGGGCCGATACGAGCAGTACTTC.

This clonotype was picked up many times. The V call is TRBV12-3 or TRBV12-4, the J call TRBJ2-5; D is unclear. The CDR3 loop spans 14 amino acids. Trimming cost V 1 base and J 4 bases, with 10 bases left between them. The CDR3 here is CASSLGGRGETQYF. The CDR3 DNA reads TGTGCCAGCAGTTTAGGTGGGCGAGGAGAGACCCAGTACTTC.

This clonotype was recorded many times. The chain uses TRBV2 and TRBJ2-5; D gene unclear. Looked up from germline, CDR1 is SNHLY and CDR2 is FYNNEI. This CDR3 has 15 residues. With 1 base removed from V and 4 bases from J, the gap between germline ends came to 13 bases. Written as DNA, the CDR3 is TGTGCCAGCAGTGAAGGCGGAAGGCGAGCAGAGACCCAGTACTTC. Protein sequence: CASSEGGRRAETQYF.

This clonotype was counted ten times or more. The chain carries TRBV12-3 or TRBV12-4 and TRBJ1-6; D gene uncertain. The V end was cut by 1 base, the J end by 3 bases, with 10 bases between. The CDR3 extends over 16 amino acids. The chain's CDR3 is CASSLGPRGYNSPLHF. The CDR3 DNA is TGTGCCAGCAGTTTAGGCCCCCGGGGCTATAATTCACCCCTCCACTTT.

This clonotype was recorded many times. J is TRBJ1-1 and V is TRBV5-1; weak D call: TRBD1 (6 bases). The V gene's germline CDR1 is SGHRS and CDR2 YFSETQ. CDR3 length: 16 residues. The germline V and J ends were trimmed by 4 bases and 0 bases, with 16 bases remaining between them. CDR3 protein: CASSLWTAAMNTEAFF. DNA of the CDR3: TGCGCCAGCAGCCTTTGGACAGCTGCTATGAACACTGAAGCTTTCTTT.

The V gene is TRBV7-6, the J gene TRBJ2-3; D might be TRBD1 or TRBD2, each matching 5 bases. Germline V CDR1 and CDR2: SGHVS, FNYEAQ. V was trimmed by 2 bases and J by 4 bases, leaving 19 bases between them. The CDR3 has 17 amino acids. CDR3 DNA: TGTGCCAGCAGCTTAAACCGACCAGGGAGTGGCGCAGATACGCAGTATTTT. This codes for CASSLNRPGSGADTQYF.

The chain recombines TRBV7-2 with TRBJ2-1; D remains ambiguous. V was trimmed by 6 bases and J by 12 bases, leaving 12 bases between them. The germline gives CDR1 SGHTA, CDR2 FQGNSA. This CDR3 has 11 amino acids. The CDR3 DNA sequence: TGTGCCAGCAGGAAGGGTCTTCGGCAGTTCTTC. It yields the protein CASRKGLRQFF.

This clonotype was counted many times. The V call is TRBV6-5, the J call TRBJ1-4; the match to TRBD1 covers 9 bases. The junction had 6 bases not matched to a gene; V was cut back by 6 bases and J by 4 bases. The germline V gene encodes CDR1 MNHEY and CDR2 SVGAGI. The CDR3 has 15 residues. The CDR3 DNA is TGTGCCAGCAGATCCCCGGGACAGGGTAATGAAAAACTGTTTTTT. It specifies CASRSPGQGNEKLFF.

V and J are TRBV20-1 and TRBJ2-1; D remains unclear. The CDR3 runs 14 residues. The germline CDR1 and CDR2 sequences are DFQATT and SNEGSKA (reference sequence). Trimming took 5 bases from V and 6 from J, leaving 17 bases between them. Here the CDR3 DNA reads TGCAGTGCTGGGCTTTATCCCCCGGGCAATGAGCAGTTCTTC. This encodes CSAGLYPPGNEQFF.

The chain has TRBV7-2 and TRBJ1-5, with a tentative D call TRBD1 (5 bases). CDR1 is SGHTA and CDR2 is FQGNSA in the germline V gene. The CDR3 loop spans 17 amino acids. The V end lost 5 bases, the J end lost 9 bases, and 26 bases lay between the germline ends. The CDR3 DNA follows: TGTGCCAGCAGCCGTCCCTCCGGAGGCAGGGCCCTCGGGCCCCAGCATTTT. It is translated as CASSRPSGGRALGPQHF.

This clonotype has a count of ten or more. The V and J genes are TRBV6-2 or TRBV6-3 and TRBJ1-3, with D uncertain. The CDR3 contains 15 residues. CDR1 and CDR2 from the germline V gene are MNHEY and SVGEGT. V was shortened by 5 bases and J by 0 bases, with 11 bases between the two germline ends. In nucleotides, the CDR3 is TGTGCCAGCAGTCTAATTGAGTCCTCTGGAAACACCATATATTTT. It specifies CASSLIESSGNTIYF.

This clonotype was seen more than once but under ten times. The chain couples TRBV18 to TRBJ1-1; no firm D call. V was pared by 1 base and J by 5 bases, with 8 bases between. Germline CDR1 reads KGHSH; CDR2 reads LQKENI. The CDR3 length is 13 residues. The CDR3 DNA follows: TGTGCCAGCTCACCACATGAGGGAACTGAAGCTTTCTTT. Translation gives CASSPHEGTEAFF.

This clonotype was observed a handful of times. The chain recombines TRBV12-3 or TRBV12-4 with TRBJ1-2; D not certain. Trimming removed 2 bases from V and 8 bases from J, with 12 bases in between. The CDR3 totals 13 residues. The CDR3 nucleotides read TGTGCCAGCAGTTTATCAACGTTCGCCGGCTACACCTTC. This encodes CASSLSTFAGYTF.

V gene TRBV20-1 combines with J gene TRBJ2-7; TRBD1 agrees at 7 bases. Per germline, CDR1 DFQATT and CDR2 SNEGSKA (reference sequence). This CDR3 is 12 amino acids long. Unmatched junction bases numbered 2, after V lost 1 base and J lost 5 bases. In nucleotides, the CDR3 is TGCAGTGCTAGAGTGACAGGGAACGAGCAGTACTTC. Its translation is CSARVTGNEQYF.

The V gene is TRBV28, the J gene TRBJ2-1, with a weak D call TRBD2 (6 bases). The germline V and J ends were trimmed by 11 bases and 6 bases, with 11 bases remaining between them. CDR1 is MDHEN and CDR2 is SYDVKM in the germline V gene. There are 11 residues in the CDR3. The CDR3 DNA is TGTGCCGTTCGGGAGTTCAATGAGCAGTTCTTC. As protein: CAVREFNEQFF.

DNA for the CDR3: TGTGCCAGCAGTTTATTAACAGGGGGCCAAGAGACCCAGTACTTC. The encoded protein is CASSLLTGGQETQYF. V is TRBV28 and J is TRBJ2-5, with 8 positions matching TRBD1. This CDR3 region has 15 residues. CDR1 MDHEN and CDR2 SYDVKM come from the germline V gene. With 1 base clipped from V and 1 base from J, the junction kept 2 bases outside the gene matches. The variable domain in full, completed from reference TRBV28 and TRBJ2-5, reads DVKVTQSSRYLVKRTGEKVFLECVQDMDHENMFWYRQDPGLGLRLIYFSYDVKMKEKGDIPEGYSVSREKKERFSLILESASTNQTSMYLCASSLLTGGQETQYFGPGTRLLVL.

This clonotype came up many times. V gene TRBV7-9 combines with J gene TRBJ2-7; D is perhaps TRBD1 or TRBD2 (5 bases each). CDR1 is SEHNR, CDR2 FQNEAQ, per germline (reference sequence). Deletions cut 4 bases from V and 0 bases from J, with 19 bases between. This CDR3 has 17 residues. CDR3 in DNA: TGTGCCAGCAGCTCAGGATCCGGGACGGAGAGCTCCTACGAGCAGTACGTC. It is translated as CASSSGSGTESSYEQYV.

The CDR3 loop reads CASSPRDSPVQPQHF. CDR3 coding DNA: TGTGCCAGCAGTCCTAGGGACAGCCCGGTCCAGCCCCAGCATTTT. The chain links TRBV28 to TRBJ1-5; 7 bases are shared with TRBD1. With 5 bases clipped from V and 7 bases from J, the junction kept 11 bases outside the gene matches. Germline V gene data show CDR1 as MDHEN and CDR2 as SYDVKM. The CDR3 has 15 residues.

On this clonotype itself: This could be a read error, since a much larger clone is one nucleotide away. V is TRBV29-1 and J is TRBJ2-2, with D unresolved. The CDR3 has 11 residues. Germline CDR1 reads SQVTM; CDR2 reads ANQGSEA. V was trimmed by 8 bases and J by 6 bases, leaving 10 bases between them. DNA of the CDR3: TGCAGCATTGCCAGCCCCGGGGAGCTGTTTTTT. Its translation is CSIASPGELFF.